This T cell receptor beta chain was profiled in a study of cytomegalovirus exposure and HLA in healthy donors. Germline CDR1 reads LGHNA; CDR2 reads YSLEER. The CDR3 consists of 19 residues. V lost 1 base and J lost 3, with 22 bases in between. Regarding the study as a whole: Later analysis suggested links between common viral pathogens and several top significant clusters.

Note on this clone: Its antigen remains unidentified.

With 60 Vbeta and 13 Jbeta primers, the PCR was carried out. Here immunoSEQ multiplex PCR was the method, and the copy in TCRdb shows in-frame clones only, minus some. The sample yields under 150,000 clones, approximately 84% seen once. This chain joins TRBV4-3 and TRBJ2-1; D possibly corresponds to TRBD2 (7 bases). What was sequenced was PBMCs. This receptor was taken from a boy aged 2 to 10 in good health and CMV-seronegative. The CDR3 nucleotides read TGCGCCAGCAGCCAAGCCCTCTGGGGGGGGGCCGACTACTACAATGAGCAGTTCTTC. Translated: CASSQALWGGADYYNEQFF.